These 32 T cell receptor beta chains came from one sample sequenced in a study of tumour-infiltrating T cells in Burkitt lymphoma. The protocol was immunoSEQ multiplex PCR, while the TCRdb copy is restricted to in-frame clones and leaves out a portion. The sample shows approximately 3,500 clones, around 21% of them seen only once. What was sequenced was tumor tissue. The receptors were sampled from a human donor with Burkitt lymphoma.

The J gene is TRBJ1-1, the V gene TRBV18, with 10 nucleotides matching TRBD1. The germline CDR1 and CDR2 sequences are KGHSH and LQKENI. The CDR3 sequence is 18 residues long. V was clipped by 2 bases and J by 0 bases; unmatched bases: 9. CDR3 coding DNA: TGTGCCAGCTCACCATCCTCGACAGGGGGCAAAATGAACACTGAAGCTTTCTTT. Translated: CASSPSSTGGKMNTEAFF.

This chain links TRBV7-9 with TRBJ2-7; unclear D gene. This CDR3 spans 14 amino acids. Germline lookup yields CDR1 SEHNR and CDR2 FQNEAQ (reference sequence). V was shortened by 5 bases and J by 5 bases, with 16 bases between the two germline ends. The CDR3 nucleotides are TGTGCCAGCAGCCCAACTCCCAACGCTAACGAGCAGTACTTC. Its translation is CASSPTPNANEQYF.

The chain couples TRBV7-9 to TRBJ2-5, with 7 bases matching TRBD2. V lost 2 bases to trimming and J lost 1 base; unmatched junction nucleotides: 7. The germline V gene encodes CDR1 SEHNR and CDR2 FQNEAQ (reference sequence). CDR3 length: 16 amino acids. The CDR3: CASSLTPSGTQETQYF. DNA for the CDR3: TGTGCCAGCAGCTTAACCCCTAGCGGAACCCAAGAGACCCAGTACTTC.

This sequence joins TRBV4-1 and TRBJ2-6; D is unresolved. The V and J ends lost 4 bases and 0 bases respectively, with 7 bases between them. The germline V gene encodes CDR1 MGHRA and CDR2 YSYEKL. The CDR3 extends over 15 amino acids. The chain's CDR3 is CASSPAYSGANVLTF. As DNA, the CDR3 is TGCGCCAGCAGCCCGGCCTACTCTGGGGCCAACGTCCTGACTTTC.

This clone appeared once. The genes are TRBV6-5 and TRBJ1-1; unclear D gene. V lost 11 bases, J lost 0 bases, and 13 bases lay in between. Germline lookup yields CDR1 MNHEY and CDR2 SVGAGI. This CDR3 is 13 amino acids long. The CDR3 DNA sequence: TGTGCCTGCTCCGGGCCGTTGAACACTGAAGCTTTCTTT. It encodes CACSGPLNTEAFF.

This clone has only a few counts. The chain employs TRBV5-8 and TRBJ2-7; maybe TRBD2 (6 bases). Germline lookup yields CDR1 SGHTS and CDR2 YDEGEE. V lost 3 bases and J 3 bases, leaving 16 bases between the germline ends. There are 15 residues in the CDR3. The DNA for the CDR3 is TGTGCCAGCAGCTCGGCTGACGGGAGTCTCTACGAGCAGTACTTC. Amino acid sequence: CASSSADGSLYEQYF.

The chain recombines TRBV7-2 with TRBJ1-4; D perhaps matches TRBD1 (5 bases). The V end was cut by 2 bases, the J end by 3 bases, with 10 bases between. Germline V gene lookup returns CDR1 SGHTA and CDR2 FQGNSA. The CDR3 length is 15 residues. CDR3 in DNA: TGTGCCAGCAGCTTAATGGGGGGTTCTAATGAAAAACTGTTTTTT. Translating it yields CASSLMGGSNEKLFF.

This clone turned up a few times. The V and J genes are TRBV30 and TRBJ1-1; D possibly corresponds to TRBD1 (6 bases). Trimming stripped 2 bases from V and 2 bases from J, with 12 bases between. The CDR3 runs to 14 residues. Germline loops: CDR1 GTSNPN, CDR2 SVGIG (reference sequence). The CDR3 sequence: CAWSPDRLNTEAFF. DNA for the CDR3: TGTGCCTGGAGTCCGGACAGATTAAACACTGAAGCTTTCTTT.

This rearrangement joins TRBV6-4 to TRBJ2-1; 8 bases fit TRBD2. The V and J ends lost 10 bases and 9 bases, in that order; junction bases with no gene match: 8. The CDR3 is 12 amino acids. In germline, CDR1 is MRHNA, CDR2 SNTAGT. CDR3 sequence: CANRGREAEQFF. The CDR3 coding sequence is TGTGCCAACAGAGGGCGGGAGGCTGAGCAGTTCTTC.

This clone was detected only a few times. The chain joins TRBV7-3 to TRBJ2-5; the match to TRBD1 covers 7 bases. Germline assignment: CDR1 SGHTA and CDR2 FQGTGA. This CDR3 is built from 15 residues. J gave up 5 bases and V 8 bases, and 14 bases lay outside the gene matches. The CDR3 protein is CASGPGDRVSETQYF. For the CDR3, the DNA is TGTGCCAGCGGCCCGGGCGACAGGGTGAGCGAGACCCAGTACTTC. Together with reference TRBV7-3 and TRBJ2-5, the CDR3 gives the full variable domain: GAGVSQTPSNKVTEKGKYVELRCDPISGHTALYWYRQSLGQGPEFLIYFQGTGAADDSGLPNDRFFAVRPEGSVSTLKIQRTERGDSAVYLCASGPGDRVSETQYFGPGTRLLVL.

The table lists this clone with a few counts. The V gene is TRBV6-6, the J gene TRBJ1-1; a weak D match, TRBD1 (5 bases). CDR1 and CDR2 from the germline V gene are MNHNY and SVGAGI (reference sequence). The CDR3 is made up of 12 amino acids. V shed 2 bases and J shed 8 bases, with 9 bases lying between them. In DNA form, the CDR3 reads TGTGCCAGCAGTTACGGGACGCAAGAAGCTTTCTTT. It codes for CASSYGTQEAFF.

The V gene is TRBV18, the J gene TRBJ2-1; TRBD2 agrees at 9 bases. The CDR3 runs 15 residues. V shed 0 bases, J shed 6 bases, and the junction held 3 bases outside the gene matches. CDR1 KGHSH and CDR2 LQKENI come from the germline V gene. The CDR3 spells CASSPPGLATNEQFF. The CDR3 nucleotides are TGTGCCAGCTCACCACCGGGACTAGCTACCAATGAGCAGTTCTTC.

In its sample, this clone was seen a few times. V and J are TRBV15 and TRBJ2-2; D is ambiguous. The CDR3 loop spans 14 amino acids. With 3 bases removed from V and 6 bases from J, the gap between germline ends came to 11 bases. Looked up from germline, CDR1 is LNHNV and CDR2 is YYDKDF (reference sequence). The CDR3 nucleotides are TGTGCCACCAGCAGGAGGAGTGGGGCCGGGGAGCTGTTTTTT. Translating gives CATSRRSGAGELFF.

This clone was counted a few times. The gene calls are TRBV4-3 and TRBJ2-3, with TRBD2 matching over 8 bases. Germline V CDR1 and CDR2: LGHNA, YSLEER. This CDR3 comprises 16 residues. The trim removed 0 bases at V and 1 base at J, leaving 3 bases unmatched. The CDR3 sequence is CASSQEYSGGTDTQYF. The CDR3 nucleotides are TGCGCCAGCAGCCAAGAATATAGCGGGGGCACAGATACGCAGTATTTT.

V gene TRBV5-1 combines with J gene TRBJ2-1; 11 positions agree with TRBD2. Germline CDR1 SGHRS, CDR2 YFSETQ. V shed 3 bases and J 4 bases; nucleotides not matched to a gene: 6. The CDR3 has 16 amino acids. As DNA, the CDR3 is TGCGCCAGCAGCTCCTCGGGACTAGCGGATTACAATGAGCAGTTCTTC. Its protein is CASSSSGLADYNEQFF.

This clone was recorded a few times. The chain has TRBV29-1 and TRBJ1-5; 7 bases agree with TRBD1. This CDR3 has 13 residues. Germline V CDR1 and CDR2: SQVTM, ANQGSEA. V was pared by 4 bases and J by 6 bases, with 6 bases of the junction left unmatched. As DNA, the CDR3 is TGCAGCGTTGCTCAGGGGGTGGGTCAGCCCCAGCATTTT. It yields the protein CSVAQGVGQPQHF.

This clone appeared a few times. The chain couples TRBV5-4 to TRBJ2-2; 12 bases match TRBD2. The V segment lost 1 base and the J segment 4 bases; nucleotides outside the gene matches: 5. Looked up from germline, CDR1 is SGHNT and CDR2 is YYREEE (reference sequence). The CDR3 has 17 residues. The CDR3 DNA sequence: TGTGCCAGCAGCTTGTTGACTAGCGGGAGTAGCACCGGGGAGCTGTTTTTT. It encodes CASSLLTSGSSTGELFF.

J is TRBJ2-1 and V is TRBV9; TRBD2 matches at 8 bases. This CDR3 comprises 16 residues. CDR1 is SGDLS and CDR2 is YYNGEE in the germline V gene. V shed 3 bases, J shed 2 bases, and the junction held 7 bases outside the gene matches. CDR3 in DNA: TGTGCCAGCAGCGCCCTTAGCGGGGCAACCTACAATGAGCAGTTCTTC. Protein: CASSALSGATYNEQFF.

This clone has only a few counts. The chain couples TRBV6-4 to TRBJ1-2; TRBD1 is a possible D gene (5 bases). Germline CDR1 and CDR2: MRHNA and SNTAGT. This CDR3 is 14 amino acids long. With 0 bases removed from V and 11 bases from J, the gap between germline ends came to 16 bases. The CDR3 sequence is CASSDSRRGYVYTF. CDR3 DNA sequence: TGTGCCAGCAGTGACTCGAGGAGGGGCTATGTTTACACCTTC.

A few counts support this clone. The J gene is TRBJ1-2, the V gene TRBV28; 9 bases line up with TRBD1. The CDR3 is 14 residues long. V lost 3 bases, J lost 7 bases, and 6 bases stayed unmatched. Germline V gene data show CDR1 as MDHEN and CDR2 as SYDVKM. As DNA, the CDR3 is TGTGCCAGCAGTTTTGGGGACAGGGCCGTTGGCTACACCTTC. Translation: CASSFGDRAVGYTF.

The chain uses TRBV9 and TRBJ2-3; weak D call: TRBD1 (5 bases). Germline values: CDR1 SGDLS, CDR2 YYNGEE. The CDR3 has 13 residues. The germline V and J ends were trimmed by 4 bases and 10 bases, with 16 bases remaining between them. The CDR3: CASSRGAQGSQYF. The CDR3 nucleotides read TGTGCCAGCAGCCGTGGGGCTCAAGGATCGCAGTATTTT. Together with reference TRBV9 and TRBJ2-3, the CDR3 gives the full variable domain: DSGVTQTPKHLITATGQRVTLRCSPRSGDLSVYWYQQSLDQGLQFLIQYYNGEERAKGNILERFSAQQFPDLHSELNLSSLELGDSALYFCASSRGAQGSQYFGPGTRLTVL.

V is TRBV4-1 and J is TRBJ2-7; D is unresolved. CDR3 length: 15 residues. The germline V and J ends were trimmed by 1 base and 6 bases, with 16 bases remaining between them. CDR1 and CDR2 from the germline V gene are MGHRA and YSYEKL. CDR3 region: CASSQGTSRSPEQYF. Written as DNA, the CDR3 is TGCGCCAGCAGCCAAGGGACGTCCCGGAGTCCCGAGCAGTACTTC.

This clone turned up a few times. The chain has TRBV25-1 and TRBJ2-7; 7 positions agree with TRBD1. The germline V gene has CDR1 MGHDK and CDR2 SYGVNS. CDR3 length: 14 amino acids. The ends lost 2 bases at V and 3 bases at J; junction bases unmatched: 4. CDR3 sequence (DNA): TGTGCCAGCAGTGAACCGGGACAGCTCTACGAGCAGTACTTC. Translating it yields CASSEPGQLYEQYF.

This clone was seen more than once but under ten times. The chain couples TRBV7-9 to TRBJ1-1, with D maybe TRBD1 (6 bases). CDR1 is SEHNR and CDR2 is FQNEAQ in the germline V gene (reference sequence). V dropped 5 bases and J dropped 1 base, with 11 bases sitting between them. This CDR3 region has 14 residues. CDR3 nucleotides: TGTGCCAGCAGCCGAGGGGGATGGAACACTGAAGCTTTCTTT. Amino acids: CASSRGGWNTEAFF.

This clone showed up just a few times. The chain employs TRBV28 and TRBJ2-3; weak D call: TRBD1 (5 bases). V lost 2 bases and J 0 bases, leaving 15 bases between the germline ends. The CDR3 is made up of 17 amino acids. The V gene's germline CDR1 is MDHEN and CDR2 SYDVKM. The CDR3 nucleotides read TGTGCCAGCAGTTTAAATTGGGGCGGTCCTAGCACAGATACGCAGTATTTT. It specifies CASSLNWGGPSTDTQYF.

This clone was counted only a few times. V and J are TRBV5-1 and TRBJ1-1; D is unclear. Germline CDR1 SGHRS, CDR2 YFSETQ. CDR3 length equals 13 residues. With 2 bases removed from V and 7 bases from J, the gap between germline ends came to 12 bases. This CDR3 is CASSLSGVDEAFF. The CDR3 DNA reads TGCGCCAGCAGCTTATCTGGGGTGGATGAAGCTTTCTTT.

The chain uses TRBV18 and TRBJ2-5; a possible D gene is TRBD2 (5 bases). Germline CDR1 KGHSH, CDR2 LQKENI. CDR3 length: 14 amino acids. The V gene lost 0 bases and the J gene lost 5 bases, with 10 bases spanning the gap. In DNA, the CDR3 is TGTGCCAGCTCACCACCGTTTCCGGGGGAGACCCAGTACTTC. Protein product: CASSPPFPGETQYF.

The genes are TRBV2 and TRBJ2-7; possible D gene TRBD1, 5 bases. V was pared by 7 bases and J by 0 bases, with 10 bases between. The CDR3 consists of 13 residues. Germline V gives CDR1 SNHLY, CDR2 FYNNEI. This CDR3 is CASNFQGSYEQYF. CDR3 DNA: TGTGCCAGCAACTTTCAGGGCTCCTACGAGCAGTACTTC.

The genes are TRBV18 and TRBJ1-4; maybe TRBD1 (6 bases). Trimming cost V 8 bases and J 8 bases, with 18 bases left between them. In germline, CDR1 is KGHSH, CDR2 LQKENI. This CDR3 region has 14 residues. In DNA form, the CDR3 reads TGTGCCAGCCGTCGGGGGGGCCGGTTGGAAAAACTGTTTTTT. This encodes CASRRGGRLEKLFF.

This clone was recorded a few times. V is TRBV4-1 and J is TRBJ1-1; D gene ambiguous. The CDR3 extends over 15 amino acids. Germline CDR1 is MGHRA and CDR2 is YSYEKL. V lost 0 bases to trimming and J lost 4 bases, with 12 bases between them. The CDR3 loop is CASSQEISVVTEAFF. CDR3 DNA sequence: TGCGCCAGCAGCCAAGAAATTTCGGTTGTCACTGAAGCTTTCTTT.

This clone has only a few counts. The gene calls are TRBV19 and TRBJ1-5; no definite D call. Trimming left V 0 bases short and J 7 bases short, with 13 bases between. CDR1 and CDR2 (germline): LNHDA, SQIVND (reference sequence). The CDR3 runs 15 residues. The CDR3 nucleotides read TGTGCCAGTAGTATAGAACAGTTGGGGAACCAGCCCCAGCATTTT. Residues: CASSIEQLGNQPQHF.

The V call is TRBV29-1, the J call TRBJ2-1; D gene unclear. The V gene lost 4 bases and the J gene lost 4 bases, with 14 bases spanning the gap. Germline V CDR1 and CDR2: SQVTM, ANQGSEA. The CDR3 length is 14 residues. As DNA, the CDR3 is TGCAGCGTTGTTAGCCCCCAAGTTTACAATGAGCAGTTCTTC. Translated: CSVVSPQVYNEQFF.